Described below is a single T cell receptor (beta chain) sequence and its context. What it binds is not known. This CDR3 has 17 residues. Germline V gene data show CDR1 as SGHKS and CDR2 as YYEKEE (reference sequence). Trimming took 1 base from V and 0 from J; bases not matched to a gene: 6. The sample comes from a study of T cell repertoires in cytomegalovirus infection. Study context: CMV infection and matching HLA type were both indicated by public TCR beta signatures.

Study-level results: CMV-specific HLA-C-restricted TCR beta clonotypes dominated the ex vivo response. Based on cumulative public TCR beta family frequency, carriers of CMV plus the relevant HLA were identified.

TCRdb called the reads again in MiXCR, with one record for every CDR3 protein. The table has around 100,000 distinct CDR3 sequences, about 9.5% seen once; the top ten hold 31%. This clonotype was obtained from a human donor in good health (CMV status not recorded). Some clones in this sample may be carry-over from other donors' samples. The sample taken for sequencing was PBMCs, sequenced either directly or after in vitro stimulation (not recorded which). This chain uses TRBV5-5 with TRBJ1-4; 7 bases align to TRBD1. CDR3 amino acids: CASSLRTGFATNEKLFF. The CDR3 nucleotides read TGTGCCAGCAGCTTGAGGACAGGATTTGCAACTAATGAAAAACTGTTTTTT.